The next 26 T cell receptor beta chains were all read from a single sample in a study of beta chain features in type 1 diabetes. These receptors' targets are unknown. Of the isolated RNA, all was reverse transcribed, and so the sequenced material was expressed TCRB transcripts. The repertoire was sequenced with immunoSEQ multiplex PCR; TCRdb's copy has only in-frame clones and lacks some. The sample lists some 370,000 clones; over 8.5% were seen once. Whole-study results and caveats: Moderate but significant shortening of TCRB CDR3s was recorded in all four CD4+ subsets from Type 1 diabetes patients.

Sequenced material: central memory CD4+ T cells from blood. All receptors derive from a man aged 30 to 39 with type 1 diabetes.

This clone was counted only a few times. At one boundary the junction diverges from the germline segment, which might be a read error. CDR3 amino acids: CASSYGAGTGYTF. The CDR3 bases are TGTGCCAGCAGTTACGGGGCAGGGACAGGCTACACCTTC. The V and J genes are TRBV10-3 and TRBJ1-2; possible D gene TRBD1, 6 bases. Germline V lookup: CDR1 ENHRY, CDR2 SYGVKD. The CDR3 consists of 13 residues.

The table lists this clone with a few counts. This chain joins TRBV7-6 and TRBJ2-1, with D perhaps matching TRBD2 (5 bases). Between the trimmed V and J ends, which lost 6 bases and 4 bases, there was a span of 10 bases. Germline V gives CDR1 SGHVS, CDR2 FNYEAQ. CDR3 size: 13 residues. CDR3 region: CASSRTDYNEQFF. The CDR3 DNA reads TGTGCCAGCAGTCGGACTGATTACAATGAGCAGTTCTTC.

This sequence joins TRBV11-2 and TRBJ2-7, with 7 bases aligning to TRBD2. This CDR3 is built from 13 residues. The ends lost 2 bases at V and 3 bases at J; junction bases unmatched: 1. The germline V gene has CDR1 SGHAT and CDR2 FQNNGV. The CDR3 region is CASSLLADYEQYF. The DNA for the CDR3 is TGTGCCAGCAGCTTACTAGCGGACTACGAGCAGTACTTC.

The chain carries TRBV11-2 and TRBJ2-7, with a tentative D call TRBD2 (6 bases). Germline values: CDR1 SGHAT, CDR2 FQNNGV. This CDR3 spans 14 amino acids. V was clipped by 2 bases and J by 6 bases, with 14 bases between them. The CDR3, as DNA: TGTGCCAGCAGCTTACAGTACAACGGGGGCGAGCAGTACTTC. It yields the protein CASSLQYNGGEQYF.

The chain carries TRBV5-6 and TRBJ2-3; 7 bases match TRBD1. CDR1 is SGHDT and CDR2 is YYEEEE in the germline V gene. After removal of 4 bases from V and 1 base from J, the junction contained 9 bases not matched to a gene. There are 16 residues in the CDR3. The CDR3 loop is CASSPRQGSGTDTQYF. CDR3 bases: TGTGCCAGCAGCCCGAGACAGGGTTCAGGCACAGATACGCAGTATTTT.

This clone was seen repeatedly, ten times or more. The rearrangement uses TRBV5-5 and TRBJ2-5; 10 positions match TRBD1. The V and J ends lost 3 bases and 5 bases, in that order; junction bases with no gene match: 7. The germline gives CDR1 SGHKS, CDR2 YYEKEE (reference sequence). CDR3 length equals 15 residues. CDR3 sequence reads: CASSYSTGGFETQYF. The CDR3 DNA reads as TGTGCCAGCAGCTATTCGACAGGGGGCTTCGAGACCCAGTACTTC.

The sample holds a few counts of this clone. The CDR3 sequence: CASTIDGSGNTIYF. Here the CDR3 DNA reads TGTGCCAGCACTATAGATGGCTCTGGAAACACCATATATTTT. The J gene is TRBJ1-3, the V gene TRBV6-1; the D is unclear. CDR3 length: 14 amino acids. The germline gives CDR1 MNHNS, CDR2 SASEGT. V lost 7 bases and J lost 0, with 10 bases in between.

This clone was recorded a few times. J is TRBJ1-5 and V is TRBV28; D ambiguous. CDR1 is MDHEN and CDR2 is SYDVKM in the germline V gene. CDR3 length: 14 residues. V dropped 2 bases and J dropped 7 bases, with 12 bases sitting between them. This chain's CDR3 is CASSLSQKEQPQHF. In nucleotides, the CDR3 is TGTGCCAGCAGTTTAAGCCAGAAGGAGCAGCCCCAGCATTTT.

V and J are TRBV6-6 and TRBJ2-7; TRBD1 matches at 9 bases. The trim removed 8 bases at V and 6 bases at J, leaving 8 bases unmatched. This CDR3 has 13 amino acids. Germline V CDR1 and CDR2: MNHNY, SVGAGI (reference sequence). CDR3 residues: CASLTGDRAEQYF. The CDR3 nucleotides are TGTGCCAGCTTGACAGGGGACAGGGCCGAGCAGTACTTC.

This rearrangement joins TRBV5-1 to TRBJ2-1, with D possibly being TRBD2 (6 bases). Germline V lookup: CDR1 SGHRS, CDR2 YFSETQ. The CDR3 is 12 residues long. V was clipped by 1 base and J by 9 bases, with 8 bases between them. The DNA of the CDR3 is TGCGCCAGCAGCTTGTTTAGCGGTGAGCAGTTCTTC. Translating gives CASSLFSGEQFF.

In its sample, this clone was seen many times. The J gene is TRBJ2-6, the V gene TRBV4-2; no reliable D call. The CDR3 contains 13 residues. V was pared by 4 bases and J by 4 bases, with 5 bases between. The germline V gene has CDR1 LGHNA and CDR2 YNFKEQ. The CDR3 here is CASSLFGANVLTF. As DNA, the CDR3 is TGTGCCAGCAGCCTGTTCGGGGCCAACGTCCTGACTTTC.

This clone was found a few times. This rearrangement joins TRBV5-1 to TRBJ2-5, with TRBD1 matching over 10 bases. This CDR3 is 15 amino acids long. Germline trimming cut 5 bases from V and 1 base from J; bases unmatched to any gene: 5. The germline V gene has CDR1 SGHRS and CDR2 YFSETQ. The CDR3 nucleotides are TGCGCCAGCAGGGGGACAGGGGCGATCCAAGAGACCCAGTACTTC. Translation: CASRGTGAIQETQYF.

V and J are TRBV29-1 and TRBJ2-4; possible D gene TRBD2, 6 bases. Trimming removed 7 bases at V and 0 bases at J, with 25 bases between. The length of the CDR3 is 18 residues. Germline loops: CDR1 SQVTM, CDR2 ANQGSEA. The CDR3 reads CSARAGLASSLAKNIQYF. CDR3 in DNA: TGCAGCGCCCGTGCGGGGCTAGCGAGTAGCTTAGCCAAAAACATTCAGTACTTC.

The chain is built from TRBV4-3 and TRBJ2-7, with 9 bases lining up with TRBD1. Germline V gene data show CDR1 as LGHNA and CDR2 as YSLEER. The CDR3 covers 17 residues. After removal of 4 bases from V and 1 base from J, the junction contained 11 bases not matched to a gene. CDR3 sequence reads: CASSPNFRDRDSYEQYF. DNA of the CDR3: TGCGCCAGCAGCCCTAATTTCCGGGACAGGGATTCCTACGAGCAGTACTTC.

The sample holds a few counts of this clone. The V and J genes are TRBV18 and TRBJ1-1; D is possibly TRBD1 (5 bases). Germline V gene sequence: CDR1 KGHSH, CDR2 LQKENI. The CDR3 totals 15 residues. V lost 0 bases and J 0 bases, leaving 8 bases between the germline ends. CDR3 DNA sequence: TGTGCCAGCTCACCACCACAGGCTCTGAACACTGAAGCTTTCTTT. This sequence encodes CASSPPQALNTEAFF.

This clone was counted between two and nine times. The CDR3 loop reads CASSEFPAETQYF. In DNA form, the CDR3 reads TGTGCCAGCAGTGAATTCCCTGCAGAGACCCAGTACTTC. This chain connects TRBV2 to TRBJ2-5, with D uncertain. This CDR3 is 13 amino acids long. In germline, CDR1 is SNHLY, CDR2 FYNNEI. V was trimmed by 2 bases and J by 4 bases, leaving 8 bases between them.

The chain couples TRBV19 to TRBJ2-1; D possibly corresponds to TRBD1 (6 bases). Germline CDR1 reads LNHDA; CDR2 reads SQIVND (reference sequence). The germline V and J ends were trimmed by 5 bases and 6 bases, with 14 bases remaining between them. The CDR3 is made up of 14 amino acids. The CDR3 region has the DNA TGTGCCAGTAGTTACAGGGTTGCTGGCAATGAGCAGTTCTTC. This gives the protein CASSYRVAGNEQFF.

V is TRBV2 and J is TRBJ1-2; TRBD1 matches at 9 bases. Trimming cost V 5 bases and J 5 bases; bases outside gene matches: 6. Germline values: CDR1 SNHLY, CDR2 FYNNEI. The CDR3 totals 14 residues. The CDR3 DNA reads as TGTGCCAGCAGTAGACAGGGGGTTGGGTATGGCTACACCTTC. Its translation is CASSRQGVGYGYTF.

This clone was seen more than once but under ten times. The chain uses TRBV11-2 and TRBJ2-2; TRBD1 aligns across 12 bases. The CDR3 covers 16 residues. Germline CDR1 is SGHAT and CDR2 is FQNNGV. The J segment lost 6 bases and the V segment lost 5 bases, leaving 7 bases of the junction unmatched. The DNA for the CDR3 is TGTGCCAGCAGCCCGGGACAGGGGGCGATCGCCGGGGAGCTGTTTTTT. Amino acid sequence: CASSPGQGAIAGELFF.

J is TRBJ2-7 and V is TRBV7-2; D call uncertain. Germline V gene sequence: CDR1 SGHTA, CDR2 FQGNSA. CDR3 length: 13 residues. Trimming shortened V by 1 base and J by 6 bases, and 10 bases separated the two germline ends. CDR3: CASSLGFEREQYF. The CDR3 DNA reads TGTGCCAGCAGCTTAGGTTTCGAGCGCGAGCAGTACTTC.

This clone occurred a few times. This chain connects TRBV19 to TRBJ2-3, with D tentatively TRBD1 or TRBD2 (5 bases each). Per the germline V gene, CDR1 is LNHDA and CDR2 is SQIVND (reference sequence). CDR3 length: 13 residues. V was shortened by 7 bases and J by 0 bases, with 8 bases between the two germline ends. CDR3 nucleotide sequence: TGTGCCAGTACCGGGGCTAGCACAGATACGCAGTATTTT. Its translation is CASTGASTDTQYF.

The chain uses TRBV4-1 and TRBJ2-5; 9 bases are shared with TRBD1. The CDR3 runs 15 residues. V lost 2 bases to trimming and J lost 5 bases; unmatched junction nucleotides: 6. The germline V gene encodes CDR1 MGHRA and CDR2 YSYEKL. In DNA, the CDR3 is TGCGCCAGCAGCCAATCCGACAGGGGGTCGGAGACCCAGTACTTC. Translating gives CASSQSDRGSETQYF.

The table lists this clone with a few counts. Compared with germline, one end of the junction differs, possibly owing to a read error. The chain recombines TRBV30 with TRBJ2-5; D possibly corresponds to TRBD2 (5 bases). Per germline, CDR1 GTSNPN and CDR2 SVGIG (reference sequence). The CDR3 is 13 residues long. The CDR3 region has the DNA TGTGCCTGGAGCCCCGGACTTCAAGGGACCCAGTACTTC. Residues: CAWSPGLQGTQYF.

In this sample, this clone turned up many times. J is TRBJ2-7 and V is TRBV10-3; D remains ambiguous. Trimming pared 1 base from V and 7 bases from J, leaving 14 bases between. Per germline, CDR1 ENHRY and CDR2 SYGVKD. This CDR3 is 14 amino acids long. CDR3 DNA sequence: TGTGCCATCAGTGAGTTGGCTGCCCGTAGGGAGCAGTACTTC. It encodes CAISELAARREQYF.

This clone was observed a few times. J is TRBJ1-2 and V is TRBV6-5, with 11 positions matching TRBD1. The V and J ends lost 4 bases and 3 bases, in that order; junction bases with no gene match: 4. The CDR3 has 15 amino acids. Germline CDR1 is MNHEY and CDR2 is SVGAGI. For the CDR3, the DNA is TGTGCCAGCAGTTCACGGACAGGGGGCGACTATGGCTACACCTTC. It encodes CASSSRTGGDYGYTF.

V is TRBV28 and J is TRBJ2-5; D is possibly TRBD1 or TRBD2 (6 bases each). Trimming took off 0 bases at V and 6 bases at J, with 14 bases between the two ends. There are 15 residues in the CDR3. The germline gives CDR1 MDHEN, CDR2 SYDVKM. The CDR3 DNA is TGTGCCAGCAGTTTATGGGACGTAGGGGGGAAGACCCAGTACTTC. This codes for CASSLWDVGGKTQYF.